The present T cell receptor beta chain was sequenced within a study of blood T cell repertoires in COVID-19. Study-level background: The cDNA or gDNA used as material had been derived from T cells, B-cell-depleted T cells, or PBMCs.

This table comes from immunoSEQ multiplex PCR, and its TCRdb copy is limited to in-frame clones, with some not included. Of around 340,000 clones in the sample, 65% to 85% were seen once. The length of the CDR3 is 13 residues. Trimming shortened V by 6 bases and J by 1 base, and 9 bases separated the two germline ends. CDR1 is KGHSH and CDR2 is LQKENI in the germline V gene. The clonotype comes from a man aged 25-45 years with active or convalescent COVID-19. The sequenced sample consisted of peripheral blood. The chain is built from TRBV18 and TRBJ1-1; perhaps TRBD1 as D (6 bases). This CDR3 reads CASSGGANTEAFF. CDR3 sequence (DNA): TGTGCCAGCTCCGGGGGGGCGAACACTGAAGCTTTCTTT.